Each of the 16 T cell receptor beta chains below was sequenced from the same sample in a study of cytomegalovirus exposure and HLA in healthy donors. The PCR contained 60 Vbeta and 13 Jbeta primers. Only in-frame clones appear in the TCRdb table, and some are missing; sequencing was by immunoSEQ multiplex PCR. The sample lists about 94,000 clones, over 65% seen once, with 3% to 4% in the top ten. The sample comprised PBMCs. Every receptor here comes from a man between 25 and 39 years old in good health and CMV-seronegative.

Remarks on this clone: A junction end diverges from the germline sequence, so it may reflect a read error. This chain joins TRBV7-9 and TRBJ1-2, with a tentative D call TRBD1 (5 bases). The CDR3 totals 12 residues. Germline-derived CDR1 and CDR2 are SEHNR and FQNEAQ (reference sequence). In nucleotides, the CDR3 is TGTGCCAGCAGTTTTACCGGGACTGCCTACGCCTTC. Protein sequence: CASSFTGTAYAF.

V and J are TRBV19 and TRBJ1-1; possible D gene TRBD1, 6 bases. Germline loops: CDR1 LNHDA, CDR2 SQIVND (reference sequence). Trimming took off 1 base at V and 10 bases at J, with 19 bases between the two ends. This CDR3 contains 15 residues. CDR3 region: CASSIGSGTRKGAFF. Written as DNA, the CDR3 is TGTGCCAGTAGTATAGGCTCCGGGACACGGAAAGGAGCTTTCTTT.

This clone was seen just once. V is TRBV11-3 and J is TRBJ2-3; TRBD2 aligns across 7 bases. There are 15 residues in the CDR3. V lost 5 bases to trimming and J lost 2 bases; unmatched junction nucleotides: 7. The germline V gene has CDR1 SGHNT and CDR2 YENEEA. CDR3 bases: TGTGCCAGCAGCCCGGTGGCGGGAGCCACAGATACGCAGTATTTT. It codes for CASSPVAGATDTQYF.

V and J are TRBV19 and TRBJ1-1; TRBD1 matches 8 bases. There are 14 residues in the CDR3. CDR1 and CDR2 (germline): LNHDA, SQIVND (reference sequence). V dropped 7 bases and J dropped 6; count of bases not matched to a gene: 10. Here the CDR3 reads CASTPDREGPEAFF. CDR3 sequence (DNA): TGTGCCAGTACCCCGGACAGGGAGGGGCCTGAAGCTTTCTTT.

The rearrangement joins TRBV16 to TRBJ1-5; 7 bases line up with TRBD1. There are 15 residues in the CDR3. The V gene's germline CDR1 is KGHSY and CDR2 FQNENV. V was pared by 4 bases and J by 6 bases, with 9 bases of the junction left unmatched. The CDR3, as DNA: TGTGCCAGCAGCCCCGAGGGGGCTACCGGTCAGCCCCAGCATTTT. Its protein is CASSPEGATGQPQHF.

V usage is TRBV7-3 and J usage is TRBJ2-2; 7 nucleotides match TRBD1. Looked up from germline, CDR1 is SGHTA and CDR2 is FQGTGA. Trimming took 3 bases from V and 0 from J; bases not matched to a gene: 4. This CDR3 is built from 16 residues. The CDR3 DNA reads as TGTGCCAGCAGCTTGAGAGGGGGCGCGAACACCGGGGAGCTGTTTTTT. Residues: CASSLRGGANTGELFF.

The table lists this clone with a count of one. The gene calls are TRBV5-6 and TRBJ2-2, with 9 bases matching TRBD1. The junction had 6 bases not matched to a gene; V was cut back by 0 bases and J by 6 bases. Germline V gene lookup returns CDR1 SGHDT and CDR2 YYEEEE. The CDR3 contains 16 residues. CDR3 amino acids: CASSLVWDRDAGELFF. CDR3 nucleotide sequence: TGTGCCAGCAGCTTGGTCTGGGACAGGGACGCCGGGGAGCTGTTTTTT.

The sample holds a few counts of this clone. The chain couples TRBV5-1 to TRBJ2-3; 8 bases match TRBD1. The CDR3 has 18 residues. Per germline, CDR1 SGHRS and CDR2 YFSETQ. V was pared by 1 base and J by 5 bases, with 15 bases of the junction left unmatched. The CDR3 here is CASSLSQGGSPSVDTQYF. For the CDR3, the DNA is TGCGCCAGCAGCTTGTCACAGGGGGGTTCACCAAGCGTAGATACGCAGTATTTT.

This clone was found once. CDR3 sequence (DNA): TGTGCCTGTCTAGAAATAGCCAAAAACATTCAGTACTTC. It is translated as CACLEIAKNIQYF. The chain links TRBV30 to TRBJ2-4; D is uncertain. Per the germline V gene, CDR1 is GTSNPN and CDR2 is SVGIG (reference sequence). V gave up 6 bases and J gave up 0 bases, with 9 bases separating them. The CDR3 loop spans 13 amino acids.

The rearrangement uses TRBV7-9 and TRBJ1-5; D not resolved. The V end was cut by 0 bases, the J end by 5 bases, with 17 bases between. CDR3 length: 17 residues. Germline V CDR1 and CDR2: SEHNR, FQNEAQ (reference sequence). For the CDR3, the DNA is TGTGCCAGCAGCTTAGCGCTAATTGGAGGGCTGGATCAGCCCCAGCATTTT. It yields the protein CASSLALIGGLDQPQHF.

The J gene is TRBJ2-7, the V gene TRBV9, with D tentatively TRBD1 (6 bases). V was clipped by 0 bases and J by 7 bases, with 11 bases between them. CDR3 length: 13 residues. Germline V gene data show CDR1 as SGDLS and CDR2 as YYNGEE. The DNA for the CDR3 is TGTGCCAGCAGCGTAGAACAGGGCCTAGAGCAGTACTTC. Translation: CASSVEQGLEQYF. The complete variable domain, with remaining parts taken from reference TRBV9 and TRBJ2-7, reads DSGVTQTPKHLITATGQRVTLRCSPRSGDLSVYWYQQSLDQGLQFLIQYYNGEERAKGNILERFSAQQFPDLHSELNLSSLELGDSALYFCASSVEQGLEQYFGPGTRLTVT.

CDR3 amino acids: CASSLAGVTDTQYF. CDR3 DNA sequence: TGTGCCAGCAGCTTGGCGGGGGTCACAGATACGCAGTATTTT. The chain is built from TRBV7-2 and TRBJ2-3; TRBD2 matches at 7 bases. The CDR3 covers 14 residues. Germline CDR1 and CDR2: SGHTA and FQGNSA. V was pared by 3 bases and J by 2 bases, with 2 bases of the junction left unmatched.

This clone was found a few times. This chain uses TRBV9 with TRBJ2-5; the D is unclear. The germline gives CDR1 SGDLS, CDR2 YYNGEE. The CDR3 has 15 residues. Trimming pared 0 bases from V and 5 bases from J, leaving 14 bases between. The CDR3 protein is CASSVAEKNRETQYF. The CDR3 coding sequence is TGTGCCAGCAGCGTAGCGGAGAAAAACCGGGAGACCCAGTACTTC.

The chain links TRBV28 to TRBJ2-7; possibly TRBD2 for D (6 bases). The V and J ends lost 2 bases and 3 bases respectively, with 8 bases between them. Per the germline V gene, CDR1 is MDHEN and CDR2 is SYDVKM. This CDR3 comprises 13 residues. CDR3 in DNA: TGTGCCAGCAGTTTAGCGGGAAGCTACGAGCAGTACTTC. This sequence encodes CASSLAGSYEQYF.

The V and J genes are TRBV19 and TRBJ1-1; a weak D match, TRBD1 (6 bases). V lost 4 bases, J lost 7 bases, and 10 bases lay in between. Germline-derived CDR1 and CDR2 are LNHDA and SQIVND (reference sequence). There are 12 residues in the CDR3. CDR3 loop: CASSKGGGEAFF. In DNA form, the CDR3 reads TGTGCCAGTAGTAAGGGGGGGGGTGAAGCTTTCTTT.

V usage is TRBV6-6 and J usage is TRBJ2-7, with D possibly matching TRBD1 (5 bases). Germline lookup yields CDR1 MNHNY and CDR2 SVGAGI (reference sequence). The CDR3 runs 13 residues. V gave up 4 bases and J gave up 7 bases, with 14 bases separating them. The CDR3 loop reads CASSFESGWEQYF. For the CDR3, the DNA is TGTGCCAGCAGTTTTGAGTCAGGGTGGGAGCAGTACTTC.